This T cell receptor (beta chain) was observed in a study of shared clonotypes between healthy human individuals. CD4+ cells yielded CD45RA+ naive and CD45RA-negative memory subsets. Study observations and caveats: In having few donors, the study represented limited genetic and exposure-history diversity.

Notes on this clone: What it binds is unknown.

Deep-level settings were used for running the assay. Profiling relied on immunoSEQ multiplex PCR, and the TCRdb table lists in-frame clones only, not all of them. The sample has 2 million to 2.5 million clones, roughly 95% seen once; the top ten hold 0.13%. CDR3 length: 10 residues. Germline V gene sequence: CDR1 MNHEY, CDR2 SMNVEV (reference sequence). V lost 6 bases and J lost 6, with 5 bases in between. This TCR was recovered from a man aged 18-30 years in good health. The sample taken for sequencing was naive CD4+ T cells sorted from blood. Subset here: CD45RA+ positively selected. The V and J genes are TRBV27 and TRBJ1-2; D is uncertain. The DNA for the CDR3 is TGTGCCAGCAGCCGTAATGGCTACACCTTC. It yields the protein CASSRNGYTF.